The 18 T cell receptor beta chains listed next were all sequenced from one sample in a study of response to subunit inactivated influenza vaccine. TCRdb re-analysed the RT-PCR reads in MiXCR, keeping a single row per CDR3 protein. The sample has about 500,000 distinct CDR3 sequences; 10% to 15% are singletons. The sample was PBMCs from blood, taken roughly 46 days after vaccination. The receptors shown here come from a man aged 50 to 60 who received an inactivated influenza vaccine.

About this clonotype itself: At one end the junction does not follow the germline gene, possibly because of a read error. V and J are TRBV7-7 and TRBJ2-1; TRBD2 aligns across 7 bases. The CDR3 length is 14 residues. CDR1 is SSHAT and CDR2 is FNYEAQ in the germline V gene (reference sequence). CDR3 in amino acids: CASSDGTNHNEQFF. The CDR3 DNA reads TGTGCTAGCAGCGACGGGACTAATCACAATGAGCAGTTCTTC.

This clonotype was counted only a few times. The CDR3 DNA sequence: TGTGCCAGCAGCTTGGCGACCAGCTCTGGAAACACCATATATTTT. This encodes CASSLATSSGNTIYF. The chain combines TRBV7-9 with TRBJ1-3; D is unresolved. Germline lookup yields CDR1 SEHNR and CDR2 FQNEAQ (reference sequence). V lost 3 bases to trimming and J lost 0 bases, with 9 bases between them. This CDR3 has 15 amino acids.

V gene TRBV10-3 combines with J gene TRBJ2-3; weak D call: TRBD1 (6 bases). This CDR3 spans 14 amino acids. Trimming took 6 bases from V and 0 from J, leaving 10 bases between them. Germline CDR1 reads ENHRY; CDR2 reads SYGVKD. This CDR3 is CAIRTQGSTDTQYF. The DNA for the CDR3 is TGTGCCATCAGGACACAGGGCAGCACAGATACGCAGTATTTT.

The rearrangement links TRBV7-6 to TRBJ2-3, with 10 bases that match TRBD2. Germline V gives CDR1 SGHVS, CDR2 FNYEAQ. This CDR3 spans 17 amino acids. V trimming: 1 base; J trimming: 3 bases; junction bases outside the gene matches: 7. CDR3 coding DNA: TGTGCCAGCAGCTTAGAGGGTAGCGGGAGGCGAACAGATACGCAGTATTTT. As protein: CASSLEGSGRRTDTQYF.

Note on this clonotype: The conserved phenylalanine or tryptophan normally closing the CDR3 is absent here, so this likely arose from a read error. The rearrangement uses TRBV5-6 and TRBJ2-1, with 9 bases that match TRBD2. J was trimmed by 9 bases and V by 2 bases; bases with no gene match: 6. The germline CDR1 and CDR2 sequences are SGHDT and YYEEEE. This CDR3 has 14 amino acids. The CDR3 spells CASSFPGTSTEQFL. The CDR3 DNA reads as TGTGCCAGCAGCTTCCCCGGGACTAGCACTGAGCAGTTCTTA.

The J gene is TRBJ2-3, the V gene TRBV7-2; 8 bases fit TRBD1. The V segment lost 5 bases and the J segment 5 bases; nucleotides outside the gene matches: 12. CDR1 and CDR2 (germline): SGHTA, FQGNSA. The CDR3 consists of 16 residues. Written as DNA, the CDR3 is TGTGCCAGCAGCCCCTGGTCAGGGGGCGGTGGAGATACGCAGTATTTT. Translation: CASSPWSGGGGDTQYF.

This chain joins TRBV12-3 or TRBV12-4 and TRBJ2-1; D possibly corresponds to TRBD1 (5 bases). The V and J ends lost 5 bases and 2 bases respectively, with 16 bases between them. This CDR3 is 16 amino acids long. The CDR3 DNA follows: TGTGCCAGCAGTGGTCTCGACAGTTCCACCTACAATGAGCAGTTCTTC. Amino acids: CASSGLDSSTYNEQFF.

In DNA form, the CDR3 reads TGTGCCAGCTCACAGGGGGCAGCGGGGGCCAACACAGATACGCAGTATTTT. Its translation is CASSQGAAGANTDTQYF. The V call is TRBV18, the J call TRBJ2-3; maybe TRBD2 (8 bases). Looked up from germline, CDR1 is KGHSH and CDR2 is LQKENI. V lost 4 bases to trimming and J lost 2 bases, with 19 bases between them. CDR3 size: 17 residues.

This clonotype was counted only a few times. The V gene is TRBV12-3 or TRBV12-4, the J gene TRBJ2-5, with 9 bases matching TRBD1. The CDR3 is 15 residues long. J gave up 5 bases and V 6 bases, and 10 bases lay outside the gene matches. CDR3 amino acids: CASSNGTGSGETQYF. Here the CDR3 DNA reads TGTGCCAGCAGCAACGGGACAGGGTCGGGCGAGACCCAGTACTTC.

V is TRBV27 and J is TRBJ2-2; D not certain. The V and J ends lost 5 bases and 6 bases respectively, with 13 bases between them. Germline-derived CDR1 and CDR2 are MNHEY and SMNVEV (reference sequence). The CDR3 runs 14 residues. CDR3 protein: CASSPTIRPGELFF. CDR3 bases: TGTGCCAGCAGTCCAACCATACGCCCCGGGGAGCTGTTTTTT.

This clonotype has just a few counts. This chain connects TRBV11-2 to TRBJ1-1; TRBD1 is a possible D gene (6 bases). Trimming pared 4 bases from V and 10 bases from J, leaving 19 bases between. This CDR3 contains 14 residues. CDR1 is SGHAT and CDR2 is FQNNGV in the germline V gene. The CDR3: CASSSTGDGRVAFF. The CDR3 nucleotides are TGTGCCAGCAGCTCGACAGGAGACGGGAGGGTAGCTTTCTTT.

The gene calls are TRBV15 and TRBJ2-5; D is undetermined. CDR3 length equals 12 residues. CDR1 and CDR2 (germline): LNHNV, YYDKDF (reference sequence). Trimming removed 2 bases at V and 4 bases at J, with 5 bases between. For the CDR3, the DNA is TGTGCCACCAGCAGATACCTAGAGACCCAGTACTTC. This translates into CATSRYLETQYF. The variable domain in full, completed from reference TRBV15 and TRBJ2-5, reads DAMVIQNPRYQVTQFGKPVTLSCSQTLNHNVMYWYQQKSSQAPKLLFHYYDKDFNNEADTPDNFQSRRPNTSFCFLDIRSPGLGDTAMYLCATSRYLETQYFGPGTRLLVL.

This chain uses TRBV20-1 with TRBJ2-2, with D perhaps given as TRBD1 or TRBD2 (6 bases each). The germline V gene has CDR1 DFQATT and CDR2 SNEGSKA (reference sequence). Trimming removed 2 bases from V and 6 bases from J, with 13 bases in between. This CDR3 has 14 residues. The DNA for the CDR3 is TGCAGTGCTAGATCTCTAGGGGGGCCCGGGGAGCTGTTTTTT. Protein product: CSARSLGGPGELFF.

The gene calls are TRBV4-1 and TRBJ2-1; TRBD2 aligns across 10 bases. J was trimmed by 9 bases and V by 4 bases; bases with no gene match: 6. This CDR3 contains 14 residues. Germline V gives CDR1 MGHRA, CDR2 YSYEKL. The CDR3 coding sequence is TGCGCCAGCAGCCCACCCCTAGCGGGAGCTGAGCAGTTCTTC. It yields the protein CASSPPLAGAEQFF.

This clonotype was recorded many times. The chain couples TRBV12-3 or TRBV12-4 to TRBJ2-5, with TRBD1 as a possible D gene (6 bases). This CDR3 contains 14 residues. V dropped 4 bases and J dropped 2 bases, with 11 bases sitting between them. The CDR3, as DNA: TGTGCCAGCAGTTCCGGGACACCGCAAGAGACCCAGTACTTC. It codes for CASSSGTPQETQYF.

This clonotype was recorded a few times. V gene TRBV6-2 or TRBV6-3 combines with J gene TRBJ1-1; possible D gene TRBD1, 5 bases. The V gene's germline CDR1 is MNHEY and CDR2 SVGEGT. V lost 4 bases and J lost 10, with 13 bases in between. This CDR3 is built from 12 residues. Here the CDR3 DNA reads TGTGCCAGCAGTTTACGGGAAAGGGGAGCTTTCTTT. Protein sequence: CASSLRERGAFF.

In its sample, this clonotype was seen many times. The gene calls are TRBV10-3 and TRBJ2-3, with a possible D match to TRBD1 (5 bases). Germline CDR1 is ENHRY and CDR2 is SYGVKD. The length of the CDR3 is 14 residues. Between the trimmed V and J ends, which lost 3 bases and 2 bases, there was a span of 9 bases. CDR3 amino acids: CAISDAGNTDTQYF. CDR3 nucleotide sequence: TGTGCCATCAGTGATGCAGGGAACACAGATACGCAGTATTTT.

A few counts support this clonotype. This rearrangement joins TRBV24-1 to TRBJ2-1; the D gene is possibly TRBD2 (6 bases). Germline V gene data show CDR1 as KGHDR and CDR2 as SFDVKD. V lost 3 bases and J lost 6, with 14 bases in between. This CDR3 has 15 amino acids. The CDR3 loop is CATSDLARDFNEQFF. For the CDR3, the DNA is TGTGCCACCAGTGATCTGGCTCGGGACTTCAATGAGCAGTTCTTC.